The 3 T cell receptor beta chains in this list originate from one sample, sequenced in a study of read filtering for tumor transcriptome and immune sequencing. This library used roughly 400 ng RNA and molecular barcoded adaptors spanning alpha/delta and beta/gamma chains. TCRdb processed the reads anew with MiXCR; each CDR3 protein has one entry. The sample holds 85,000 to 100,000 distinct CDR3 sequences, 20% to 25% seen once. Specimen: a population of CD138-negative cells sorted from bone marrow. The receptors here all came from a donor aged 40 or older with multiple myeloma.

This clonotype was detected many times. The CDR3 loop reads CASNPTGSSYEQYF. CDR3 nucleotides: TGTGCCAGCAACCCCACAGGATCATCCTACGAGCAGTACTTC. The chain links TRBV2 to TRBJ2-7, with D possibly TRBD1 on 5 matching bases. V dropped 7 bases and J dropped 1 base, with 14 bases sitting between them. Per the germline V gene, CDR1 is SNHLY and CDR2 is FYNNEI. This CDR3 region has 14 residues. The full variable domain, with the rest looked up from reference TRBV2 and TRBJ2-7, is EPEVTQTPSHQVTQMGQEVILRCVPISNHLYFYWYRQILGQKVEFLVSFYNNEISEKSEIFDDQFSVERPDGSNFTLKIRSTKLEDSAMYFCASNPTGSSYEQYFGPGTRLTVT.

The J gene is TRBJ2-3, the V gene TRBV9; 12 nucleotides align to TRBD2. Trimming cost V 3 bases and J 6 bases; bases outside gene matches: 5. Germline assignment: CDR1 SGDLS and CDR2 YYNGEE. The CDR3 sequence is 15 residues long. CDR3 bases: TGTGCCAGCAGCGCCACTAGCGGGGGGATGGATACGCAGTATTTT. Translating it yields CASSATSGGMDTQYF.

This clonotype was detected only a few times. The chain employs TRBV29-1 and TRBJ2-3; 16 positions agree with TRBD2. The CDR3 runs 15 residues. Germline CDR1 reads SQVTM; CDR2 reads ANQGSEA. The ends lost 4 bases at V and 9 bases at J; junction bases unmatched: 7. The CDR3 DNA reads TGCAGCGTTGGGGGGACTAGCGGGGGGGCCCAAACGCAGTATTTT. This translates into CSVGGTSGGAQTQYF.